This T cell receptor (beta chain) comes out of a study of blood T cell repertoires in COVID-19. Study at large: Some COVID-19 samples were acute and others convalescent; all came from the United States, Italy and Spain. Sample material is recorded as cDNA or gDNA derived from T cells, B-cell-depleted T cells, or PBMCs.

Original processing methods: It was from reference gene primer amplification that nucleated cell counts were estimated. Libraries were prepared by immunoSEQ multiplex PCR; TCRdb keeps only in-frame clonotypes and omits some of them. The D gene and trimming were derived from the DNA, and the V and J assignments and clone size from that table. The sample contains under 250,000 clones, over 65% of which appear only once. The length of the CDR3 is 15 residues. The germline gives CDR1 MNHNY, CDR2 SVGAGI (reference sequence). J lost 1 base, V lost 4 bases, and 1 base had no gene match. Specimen: peripheral blood. The chain links TRBV6-6 to TRBJ2-3; 11 nucleotides align to TRBD2. This TCR was recovered from a woman in her 70s with active or convalescent COVID-19. CDR3 sequence: CASSSGLAGTDTQYF. DNA of the CDR3: TGTGCCAGCAGTTCGGGACTAGCGGGCACAGATACGCAGTATTTT.